A single sample gave rise to the 26 T cell receptor beta chains below, sequenced in a study of blood T cell repertoires in COVID-19. Generated by immunoSEQ multiplex PCR, the TCRdb table keeps only in-frame clones and is missing some. The sample yields fewer than 200,000 clones, around four fifths seen once. The sample taken for sequencing was PBMCs or T cells enriched from blood (not recorded which). These receptors all come from a woman aged 45 to 65 in a cohort exposed to, infected with or recovered from COVID-19 (not recorded which).

This sequence joins TRBV19 and TRBJ2-6, with D possibly being TRBD2 (6 bases). V dropped 3 bases and J dropped 3 bases, with 12 bases sitting between them. Germline V gene lookup returns CDR1 LNHDA and CDR2 SQIVND (reference sequence). This CDR3 is built from 16 residues. CDR3 protein: CASSIGGNRGANVLTF. CDR3 DNA sequence: TGTGCCAGTAGTATTGGAGGGAATCGTGGGGCCAACGTCCTGACTTTC.

J is TRBJ2-5 and V is TRBV7-8; TRBD1 matches 12 bases. The CDR3 extends over 17 amino acids. V lost 0 bases, J lost 5 bases, and 7 bases stayed unmatched. The germline gives CDR1 SGHVS, CDR2 FQNEAQ. The chain's CDR3 is CASSLAGGQGAFETQYF. As DNA, the CDR3 is TGTGCCAGCAGCTTAGCGGGGGGACAGGGGGCTTTTGAGACCCAGTACTTC.

The chain combines TRBV7-9 with TRBJ1-2, with 7 bases lining up with TRBD1. Trimming removed 3 bases from V and 7 bases from J; junction bases left unmatched: 5. Germline V gene data show CDR1 as SEHNR and CDR2 as FQNEAQ (reference sequence). CDR3 size: 13 residues. The CDR3 protein is CASSFEGASGYTF. The DNA of the CDR3 is TGTGCCAGCAGCTTCGAGGGGGCGAGTGGCTACACCTTC.

The genes are TRBV19 and TRBJ1-5; perhaps TRBD1 as D (6 bases). CDR1 and CDR2 from the germline V gene are LNHDA and SQIVND (reference sequence). There are 15 residues in the CDR3. The V end was cut by 5 bases, the J end by 4 bases, with 15 bases between. The CDR3 nucleotides read TGTGCCAGTAGTTCCTCGGGGGGCGGGAATCAGCCCCAGCATTTT. This codes for CASSSSGGGNQPQHF.

This clone was recorded only once. The chain employs TRBV6-1 and TRBJ1-2, with D perhaps TRBD1 (6 bases). The CDR3 is made up of 14 amino acids. Germline V gene lookup returns CDR1 MNHNS and CDR2 SASEGT. V was cut by 3 bases and J by 6 bases, with 14 bases left in between. The CDR3 DNA reads TGTGCCAGCAGTGATTACGGACAGAGCGATGGCTACACCTTC. Amino acids: CASSDYGQSDGYTF.

The chain couples TRBV7-2 to TRBJ2-3; 8 bases are a match to TRBD1. Germline V gives CDR1 SGHTA, CDR2 FQGNSA. The junction had 12 bases not matched to a gene; V was cut back by 5 bases and J by 2 bases. There are 17 residues in the CDR3. CDR3 in DNA: TGTGCCAGCAGCATACCCCGGACAGGGATTTTCACAGATACGCAGTATTTT. Translating it yields CASSIPRTGIFTDTQYF.

This chain uses TRBV5-1 with TRBJ2-5; 12 nucleotides line up with TRBD2. V gave up 0 bases and J gave up 1 base; unmatched junction bases: 7. The CDR3 is 18 residues long. The germline CDR1 and CDR2 sequences are SGHRS and YFSETQ. The CDR3 nucleotides read TGCGCCAGCAGCTTGGCCTTACTAGCGGGGGGTCCCCAAGAGACCCAGTACTTC. It yields the protein CASSLALLAGGPQETQYF. The whole variable domain, remainder taken from reference TRBV5-1 and TRBJ2-5, is KAGVTQTPRYLIKTRGQQVTLSCSPISGHRSVSWYQQTPGQGLQFLFEYFSETQRNKGNFPGRFSGRQFSNSRSEMNVSTLELGDSALYLCASSLALLAGGPQETQYFGPGTRLLVL.

The V call is TRBV29-1, the J call TRBJ1-5; the D gene is possibly TRBD1 (5 bases). Germline values: CDR1 SQVTM, CDR2 ANQGSEA. V shed 3 bases and J shed 4 bases, with 10 bases lying between them. There are 13 residues in the CDR3. CDR3 residues: CSVETDSNQPQHF. CDR3 DNA sequence: TGCAGCGTTGAGACAGACTCTAATCAGCCCCAGCATTTT.

The sample holds a few counts of this clone. The rearrangement uses TRBV7-2 and TRBJ2-7, with 12 bases matching TRBD2. The ends lost 5 bases at V and 7 bases at J; junction bases unmatched: 9. This CDR3 is built from 15 residues. CDR1 and CDR2 from the germline V gene are SGHTA and FQGNSA. The CDR3 spells CASSSRLAGVLEQYF. The CDR3 DNA sequence: TGTGCCAGCAGCAGCAGACTAGCGGGGGTTCTGGAGCAGTACTTC.

This clone appeared once. The chain carries TRBV21-1 and TRBJ1-2; the DNA was not compared with TRBD1, the D call given in the table. TRBV21-1 is recorded as a pseudogene. The CDR3 contains 15 residues. The DNA of the CDR3 is TGTGCCAGCAGCAAAGGACAGGGGGCAGACTTCGGCTACACCTTC. As protein: CASSKGQGADFGYTF.

V gene TRBV19 combines with J gene TRBJ1-2; 10 nucleotides agree with TRBD1. Germline V gene lookup returns CDR1 LNHDA and CDR2 SQIVND (reference sequence). The length of the CDR3 is 15 residues. Trimming at V came to 5 bases and at J to 5 bases, leaving 8 bases not matched to a gene. CDR3 in amino acids: CASSPFGQGEYGYTF. The CDR3, as DNA: TGTGCCAGTAGTCCGTTTGGACAGGGGGAGTATGGCTACACCTTC.

The J gene is TRBJ2-1, the V gene TRBV7-3; a weak D match, TRBD1 (6 bases). Germline V gene lookup returns CDR1 SGHTA and CDR2 FQGTGA. The V gene lost 5 bases and the J gene lost 8 bases, with 22 bases spanning the gap. This CDR3 has 16 amino acids. The CDR3 is CASSPKQGRGFYEQFF. The CDR3 region has the DNA TGTGCCAGCAGCCCCAAACAGGGTAGGGGTTTCTATGAGCAGTTCTTC.

The V gene is TRBV9, the J gene TRBJ1-2; D might be TRBD1 (6 bases). The germline V gene has CDR1 SGDLS and CDR2 YYNGEE. Trimming left V 5 bases short and J 2 bases short, with 16 bases between. This CDR3 has 15 residues. The CDR3 DNA reads as TGTGCCAGCAGTCACCGGGACACCGAGAACTATGGCTACACCTTC. Residues: CASSHRDTENYGYTF.

The V and J genes are TRBV29-1 and TRBJ1-1, with D perhaps matching TRBD1 (6 bases). This CDR3 comprises 13 residues. Trimming took 7 bases from V and 5 from J, leaving 17 bases between them. Germline CDR1 and CDR2: SQVTM and ANQGSEA. CDR3 amino acids: CSAIPGGQTEAFF. CDR3 bases: TGCAGCGCTATCCCCGGGGGGCAGACTGAAGCTTTCTTT.

The chain combines TRBV10-3 with TRBJ2-2, with 8 bases aligning to TRBD1. Germline trimming cut 2 bases from V and 8 bases from J; bases unmatched to any gene: 7. Germline V gene data show CDR1 as ENHRY and CDR2 as SYGVKD. CDR3 length equals 15 residues. The chain's CDR3 is CAISEAGGDKGELFF. The CDR3 DNA is TGTGCCATCAGTGAGGCAGGGGGCGATAAGGGGGAGCTGTTTTTT.

The chain recombines TRBV24-1 with TRBJ2-1; 10 positions agree with TRBD1. Per the germline V gene, CDR1 is KGHDR and CDR2 is SFDVKD. The CDR3 is 18 residues long. The J segment lost 4 bases and the V segment lost 3 bases, leaving 11 bases of the junction unmatched. The CDR3 loop is CATSDPTNRDRGYNEQFF. Here the CDR3 DNA reads TGTGCCACCAGTGATCCCACAAACCGGGACAGGGGATACAATGAGCAGTTCTTC.

The chain combines TRBV28 with TRBJ2-1; D call uncertain. The CDR3 is 15 amino acids. The V and J ends lost 5 bases and 0 bases respectively, with 11 bases between them. Germline values: CDR1 MDHEN, CDR2 SYDVKM. DNA for the CDR3: TGTGCCAGCAGTCTACTAACAAGCTCCTACAATGAGCAGTTCTTC. Protein: CASSLLTSSYNEQFF.

The chain couples TRBV14 to TRBJ2-1; D gene unclear. This CDR3 spans 13 amino acids. V gave up 0 bases and J gave up 10 bases, with 10 bases separating them. CDR1 is SGHDN, CDR2 FVKESK, per germline. The DNA of the CDR3 is TGTGCCAGCAGCCAAGACACCGGGTGGGAGCAGTTCTTC. Protein sequence: CASSQDTGWEQFF.

The chain recombines TRBV7-9 with TRBJ1-1, with D possibly matching TRBD1 (6 bases). Germline V CDR1 and CDR2: SEHNR, FQNEAQ (reference sequence). This CDR3 has 16 residues. V lost 6 bases and J lost 4, with 21 bases in between. CDR3: CASSPITGHLSTEAFF. CDR3 sequence (DNA): TGTGCCAGCAGTCCGATCACGGGACATCTGAGCACTGAAGCTTTCTTT.

This clone was detected only once. This chain joins TRBV9 and TRBJ1-6; 8 positions match TRBD1. There are 16 residues in the CDR3. Looked up from germline, CDR1 is SGDLS and CDR2 is YYNGEE. With V trimmed by 5 bases and J by 0 bases, 4 bases remained unmatched. In DNA form, the CDR3 reads TGTGCCAGCAGTGCGACAGGGGCCTCCTATAATTCACCCCTCCACTTT. The encoded protein is CASSATGASYNSPLHF.

The chain recombines TRBV5-3 with TRBJ2-4, with D possibly matching TRBD2 (6 bases). TRBV5-3 is given ORF status, its function remaining uncertain. V dropped 10 bases and J dropped 0 bases, with 14 bases sitting between them. The CDR3 is made up of 14 amino acids. The CDR3 loop is CARRRGLAKNIQYF. CDR3 bases: TGTGCCCGCCGGCGGGGACTAGCCAAAAACATTCAGTACTTC.

The chain joins TRBV13 to TRBJ1-2, with 10 positions matching TRBD1. V lost 5 bases and J lost 8; bases outside the gene matches: 17. Germline lookup yields CDR1 PRHDT and CDR2 FYEKMQ (reference sequence). The CDR3 spans 17 residues. The CDR3, as DNA: TGTGCCAGCAGCAAAAGCAACCGGGACAGGGGAATAAGGGGCTACACCTTC. Its protein is CASSKSNRDRGIRGYTF.

The chain links TRBV10-3 to TRBJ2-2; D remains unclear. CDR3 size: 13 residues. Germline V gene lookup returns CDR1 ENHRY and CDR2 SYGVKD. Deletions cut 0 bases from V and 5 bases from J, with 4 bases between. Written as DNA, the CDR3 is TGTGCCATCAGTGAGTCACGGACCGGGGAGCTGTTTTTT. It encodes CAISESRTGELFF.

This clone was seen more than once but under ten times. The chain couples TRBV5-1 to TRBJ1-2, with D maybe TRBD1 (5 bases). This CDR3 has 14 amino acids. The germline CDR1 and CDR2 sequences are SGHRS and YFSETQ. The V gene lost 1 base and the J gene lost 6 bases, with 13 bases spanning the gap. CDR3 sequence reads: CASSLRGDGDGYTF. For the CDR3, the DNA is TGCGCCAGCAGCTTGCGGGGGGACGGAGATGGCTACACCTTC.

The gene calls are TRBV6-1 and TRBJ2-1; TRBD1 is a possible D gene (6 bases). V lost 2 bases, J lost 7 bases, and 9 bases lay in between. Germline values: CDR1 MNHNS, CDR2 SASEGT. The CDR3 sequence is 13 residues long. The CDR3 DNA is TGTGCCAGCAGTGAATCAGGGGTTAATGAGCAGTTCTTC. This encodes CASSESGVNEQFF.

The chain has TRBV6-6 and TRBJ1-1; maybe TRBD1 (6 bases). The CDR3 contains 15 residues. Germline CDR1 and CDR2: MNHNY and SVGAGI (reference sequence). Trimming shortened V by 10 bases and J by 1 base, and 19 bases separated the two germline ends. CDR3 protein: CAIQLNRDTNTEAFF. In DNA, the CDR3 is TGTGCCATCCAATTGAACAGGGATACGAACACTGAAGCTTTCTTT.